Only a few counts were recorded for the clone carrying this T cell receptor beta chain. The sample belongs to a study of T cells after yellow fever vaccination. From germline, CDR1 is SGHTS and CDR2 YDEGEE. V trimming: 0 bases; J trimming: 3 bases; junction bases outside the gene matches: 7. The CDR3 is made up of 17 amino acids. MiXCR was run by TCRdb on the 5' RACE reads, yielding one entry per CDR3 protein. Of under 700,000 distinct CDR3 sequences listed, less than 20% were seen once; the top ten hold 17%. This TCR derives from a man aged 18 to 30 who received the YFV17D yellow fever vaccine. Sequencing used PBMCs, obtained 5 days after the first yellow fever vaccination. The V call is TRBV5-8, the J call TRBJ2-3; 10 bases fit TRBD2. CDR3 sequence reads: CASSLAPGSGGTDTQYF. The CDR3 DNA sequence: TGTGCCAGCAGCTTGGCCCCGGGTAGCGGGGGGACAGATACGCAGTATTTT. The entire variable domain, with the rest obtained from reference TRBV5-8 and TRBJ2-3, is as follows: EAGVTQSPTHLIKTRGQQATLRCSPISGHTSVYWYQQALGLGLQFLLWYDEGEERNRGNFPPRFSGRQFPNYSSELNVNALELEDSALYLCASSLAPGSGGTDTQYFGPGTRLTVL.